This entry is about one TCR beta chain. Antigen unknown. This sample was taken from a study of T cell responses to AZD1222 COVID-19 vaccine. CDR3 length: 15 residues. The V end was cut by 2 bases, the J end by 6 bases, with 14 bases between. The germline V gene encodes CDR1 SGHDT and CDR2 YYEEEE. TCRdb's table, derived via immunoSEQ multiplex PCR, lists solely in-frame clones and lacks some. The table records 100,000 to 150,000 clones, 75% to 90% of them present only once. Study-wide results and limits: Clonal diversity was possibly underestimated; the donors were predominantly white British and more often female. Nearly half of spike-specific TCRs reportedly go after variant regions that carry no mutations.

This rearrangement joins TRBV5-6 to TRBJ1-4; the D is unclear. The sequence came from an adult in good health. Sequencing was performed on peripheral blood, taken on day 0 of AZD1222 vaccination. CDR3 in DNA: TGTGCCAGCAGCTTAACCCTGGCAGGATATGAAAAACTGTTTTTT. It encodes CASSLTLAGYEKLFF.